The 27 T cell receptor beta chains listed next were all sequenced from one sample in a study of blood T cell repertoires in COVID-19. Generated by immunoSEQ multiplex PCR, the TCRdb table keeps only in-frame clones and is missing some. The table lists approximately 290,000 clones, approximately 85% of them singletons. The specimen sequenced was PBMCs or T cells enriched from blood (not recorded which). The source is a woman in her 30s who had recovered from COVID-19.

The CDR3: CASTFLTTNTGELFF. As DNA, the CDR3 is TGTGCCAGCACCTTTTTAACCACTAACACCGGGGAGCTGTTTTTT. The rearrangement uses TRBV5-5 and TRBJ2-2; D unclear. Germline CDR1 and CDR2: SGHKS and YYEKEE (reference sequence). The CDR3 loop spans 15 amino acids. The germline V and J ends were trimmed by 6 bases and 2 bases, with 14 bases remaining between them.

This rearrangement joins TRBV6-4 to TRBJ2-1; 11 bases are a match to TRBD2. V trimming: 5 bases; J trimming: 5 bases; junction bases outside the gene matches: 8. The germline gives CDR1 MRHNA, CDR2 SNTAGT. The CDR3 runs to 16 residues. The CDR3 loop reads CASSPRLAGPNNEQFF. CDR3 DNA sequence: TGTGCCAGCAGTCCTAGACTAGCGGGACCTAACAATGAGCAGTTCTTC.

The CDR3 loop is CAWNPTGESGQFF. CDR3 DNA sequence: TGTGCCTGGAACCCTACAGGGGAATCGGGGCAGTTCTTC. V usage is TRBV30 and J usage is TRBJ2-1; TRBD1 agrees at 7 bases. Looked up from germline, CDR1 is GTSNPN and CDR2 is SVGIG (reference sequence). V trimming: 4 bases; J trimming: 12 bases; junction bases outside the gene matches: 12. The CDR3 runs to 13 residues.

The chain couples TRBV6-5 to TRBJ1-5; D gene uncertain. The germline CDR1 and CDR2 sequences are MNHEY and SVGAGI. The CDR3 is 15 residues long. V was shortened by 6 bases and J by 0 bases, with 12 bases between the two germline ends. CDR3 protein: CASRSRAYSNQPQHF. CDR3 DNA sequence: TGTGCCAGCAGGTCCCGCGCTTATAGCAATCAGCCCCAGCATTTT.

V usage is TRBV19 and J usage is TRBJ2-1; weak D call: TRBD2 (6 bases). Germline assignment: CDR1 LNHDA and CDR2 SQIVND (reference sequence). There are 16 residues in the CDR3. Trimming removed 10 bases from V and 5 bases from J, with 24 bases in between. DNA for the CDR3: TGTGCCACTGAAGTGTGGCGGGGACTGGGTAACAATGAGCAGTTCTTC. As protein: CATEVWRGLGNNEQFF.

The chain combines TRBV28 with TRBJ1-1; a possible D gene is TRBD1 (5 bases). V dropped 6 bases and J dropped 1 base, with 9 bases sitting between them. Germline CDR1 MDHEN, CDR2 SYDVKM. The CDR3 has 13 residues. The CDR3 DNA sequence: TGTGCCAGCAGCCCCACAGGGAACACTGAAGCTTTCTTT. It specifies CASSPTGNTEAFF.

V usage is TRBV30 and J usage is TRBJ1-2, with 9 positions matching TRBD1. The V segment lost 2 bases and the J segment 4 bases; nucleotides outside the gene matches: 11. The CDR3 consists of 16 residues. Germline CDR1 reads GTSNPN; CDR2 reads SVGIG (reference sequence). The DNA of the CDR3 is TGTGCCTGGAGTCAGCCGGGACAGGGAGTATTCTATGGCTACACCTTC. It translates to CAWSQPGQGVFYGYTF.

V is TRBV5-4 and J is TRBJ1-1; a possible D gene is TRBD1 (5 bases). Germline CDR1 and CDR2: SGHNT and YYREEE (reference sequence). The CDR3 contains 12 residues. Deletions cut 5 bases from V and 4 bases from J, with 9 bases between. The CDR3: CASSPQGTEAFF. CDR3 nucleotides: TGTGCCAGCAGTCCCCAGGGCACTGAAGCTTTCTTT.

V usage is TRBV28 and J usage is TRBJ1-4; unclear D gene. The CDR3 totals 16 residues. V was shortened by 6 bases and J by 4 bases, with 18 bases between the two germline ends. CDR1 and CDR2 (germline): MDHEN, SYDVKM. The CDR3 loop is CASSPPGGAVNEKLFF. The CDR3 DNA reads TGTGCCAGCAGCCCCCCCGGCGGTGCCGTTAATGAAAAACTGTTTTTT.

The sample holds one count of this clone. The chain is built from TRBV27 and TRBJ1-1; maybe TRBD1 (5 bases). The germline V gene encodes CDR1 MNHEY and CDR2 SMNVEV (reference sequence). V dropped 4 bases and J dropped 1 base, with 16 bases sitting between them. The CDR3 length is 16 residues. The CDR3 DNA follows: TGTGCCAGCAGTTCGCCACCCCAGGGCCCGAACACTGAAGCTTTCTTT. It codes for CASSSPPQGPNTEAFF.

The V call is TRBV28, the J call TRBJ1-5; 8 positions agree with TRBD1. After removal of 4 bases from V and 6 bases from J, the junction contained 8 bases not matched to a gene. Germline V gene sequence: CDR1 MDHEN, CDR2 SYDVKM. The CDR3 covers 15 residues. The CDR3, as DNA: TGTGCCAGCAGTTCGCCCTTACAGGGGGTTCAGCCCCAGCATTTT. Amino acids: CASSSPLQGVQPQHF. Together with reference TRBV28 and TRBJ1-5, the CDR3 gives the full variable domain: DVKVTQSSRYLVKRTGEKVFLECVQDMDHENMFWYRQDPGLGLRLIYFSYDVKMKEKGDIPEGYSVSREKKERFSLILESASTNQTSMYLCASSSPLQGVQPQHFGDGTRLSIL.

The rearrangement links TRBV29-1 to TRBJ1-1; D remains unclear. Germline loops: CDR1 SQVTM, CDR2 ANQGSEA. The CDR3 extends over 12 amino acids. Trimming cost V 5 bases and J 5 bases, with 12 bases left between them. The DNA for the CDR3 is TGCAGCGTTAGAGGTGGGTCGACTGAAGCTTTCTTT. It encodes CSVRGGSTEAFF.

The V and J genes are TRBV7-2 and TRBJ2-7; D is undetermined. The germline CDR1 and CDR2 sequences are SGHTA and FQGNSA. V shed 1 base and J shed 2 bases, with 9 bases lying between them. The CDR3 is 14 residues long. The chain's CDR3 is CASSLGYTTYEQYF. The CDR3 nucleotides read TGTGCCAGCAGCTTAGGGTACACTACCTACGAGCAGTACTTC.

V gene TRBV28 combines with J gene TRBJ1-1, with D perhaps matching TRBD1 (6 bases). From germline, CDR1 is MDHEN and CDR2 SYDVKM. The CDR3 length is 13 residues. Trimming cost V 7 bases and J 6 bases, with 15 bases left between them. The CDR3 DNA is TGTGCCAGCACCCCGACAGGAACTTCTGAAGCTTTCTTT. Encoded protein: CASTPTGTSEAFF.

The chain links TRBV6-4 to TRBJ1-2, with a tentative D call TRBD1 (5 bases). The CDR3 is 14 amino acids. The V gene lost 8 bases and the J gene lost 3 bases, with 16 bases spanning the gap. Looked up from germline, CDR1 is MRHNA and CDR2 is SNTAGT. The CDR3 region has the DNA TGTGCCAGCCGTCCAGGGATTACCGACTATGGCTACACCTTC. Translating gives CASRPGITDYGYTF.

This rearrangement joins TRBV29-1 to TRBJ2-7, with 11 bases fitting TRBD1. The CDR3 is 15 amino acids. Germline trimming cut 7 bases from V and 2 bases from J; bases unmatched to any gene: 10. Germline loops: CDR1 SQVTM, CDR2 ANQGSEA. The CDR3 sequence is CSAFSMGQGAYEQYF. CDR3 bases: TGCAGCGCATTTTCCATGGGACAGGGGGCCTACGAGCAGTACTTC.

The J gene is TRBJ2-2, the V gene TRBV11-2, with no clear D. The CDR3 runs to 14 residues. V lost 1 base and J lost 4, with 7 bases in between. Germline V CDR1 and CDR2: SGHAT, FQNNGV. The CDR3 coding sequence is TGTGCCAGCAGCTTAGTTAGTGGCACCGGGGAGCTGTTTTTT. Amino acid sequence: CASSLVSGTGELFF.

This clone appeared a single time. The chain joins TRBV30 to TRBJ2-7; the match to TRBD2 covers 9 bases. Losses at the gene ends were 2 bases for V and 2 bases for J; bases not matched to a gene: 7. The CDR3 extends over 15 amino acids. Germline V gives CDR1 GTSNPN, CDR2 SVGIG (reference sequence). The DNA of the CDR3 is TGTGCCTGGAGTAGGGGGGTAGCGGGAGCCTACGAGCAGTACTTC. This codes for CAWSRGVAGAYEQYF.

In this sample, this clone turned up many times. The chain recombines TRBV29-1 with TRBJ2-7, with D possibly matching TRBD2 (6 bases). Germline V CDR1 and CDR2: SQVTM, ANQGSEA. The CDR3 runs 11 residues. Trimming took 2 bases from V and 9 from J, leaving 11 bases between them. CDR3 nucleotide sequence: TGCAGCGTTGAACGGATGGGGGGGCAGTACTTC. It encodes CSVERMGGQYF.

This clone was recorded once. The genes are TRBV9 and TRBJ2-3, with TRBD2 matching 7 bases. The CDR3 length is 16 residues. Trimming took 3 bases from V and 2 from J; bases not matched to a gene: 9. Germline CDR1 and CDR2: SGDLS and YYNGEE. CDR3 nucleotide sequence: TGTGCCAGCAGCGCGGAGCGGGGACTTCTCACAGATACGCAGTATTTT. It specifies CASSAERGLLTDTQYF. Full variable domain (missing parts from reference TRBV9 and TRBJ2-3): DSGVTQTPKHLITATGQRVTLRCSPRSGDLSVYWYQQSLDQGLQFLIQYYNGEERAKGNILERFSAQQFPDLHSELNLSSLELGDSALYFCASSAERGLLTDTQYFGPGTRLTVL.

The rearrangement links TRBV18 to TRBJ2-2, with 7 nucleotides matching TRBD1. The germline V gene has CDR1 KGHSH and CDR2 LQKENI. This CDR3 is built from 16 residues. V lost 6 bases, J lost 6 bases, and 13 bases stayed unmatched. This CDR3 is CASSTKRGGASGELFF. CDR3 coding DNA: TGTGCCAGCTCTACAAAGAGAGGGGGCGCTTCCGGGGAGCTGTTTTTT. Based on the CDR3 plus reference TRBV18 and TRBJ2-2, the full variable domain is NAGVMQNPRHLVRRRGQEARLRCSPMKGHSHVYWYRQLPEEGLKFMVYLQKENIIDESGMPKERFSAEFPKEGPSILRIQQVVRGDSAAYFCASSTKRGGASGELFFGEGSRLTVL.

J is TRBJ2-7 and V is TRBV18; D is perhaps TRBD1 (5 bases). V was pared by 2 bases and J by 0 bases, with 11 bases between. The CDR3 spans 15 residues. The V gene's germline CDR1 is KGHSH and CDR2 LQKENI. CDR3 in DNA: TGTGCCAGCTCACCAGGGGCAGGCTTCTCCTACGAGCAGTACTTC. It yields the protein CASSPGAGFSYEQYF. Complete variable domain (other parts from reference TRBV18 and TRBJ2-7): NAGVMQNPRHLVRRRGQEARLRCSPMKGHSHVYWYRQLPEEGLKFMVYLQKENIIDESGMPKERFSAEFPKEGPSILRIQQVVRGDSAAYFCASSPGAGFSYEQYFGPGTRLTVT.

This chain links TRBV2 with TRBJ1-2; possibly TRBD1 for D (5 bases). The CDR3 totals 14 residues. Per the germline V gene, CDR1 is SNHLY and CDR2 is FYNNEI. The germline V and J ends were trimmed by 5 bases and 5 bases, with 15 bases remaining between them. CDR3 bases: TGTGCCAGCAGTTCCCGGCGGGACCATTATGGCTACACCTTC. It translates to CASSSRRDHYGYTF.

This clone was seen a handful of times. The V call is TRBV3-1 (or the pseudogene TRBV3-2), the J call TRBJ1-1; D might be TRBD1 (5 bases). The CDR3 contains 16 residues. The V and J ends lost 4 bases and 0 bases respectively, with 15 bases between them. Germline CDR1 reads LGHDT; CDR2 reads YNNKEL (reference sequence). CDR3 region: CASSPPGMIMNTEAFF. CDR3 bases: TGTGCCAGCAGCCCCCCAGGGATGATCATGAACACTGAAGCTTTCTTT.

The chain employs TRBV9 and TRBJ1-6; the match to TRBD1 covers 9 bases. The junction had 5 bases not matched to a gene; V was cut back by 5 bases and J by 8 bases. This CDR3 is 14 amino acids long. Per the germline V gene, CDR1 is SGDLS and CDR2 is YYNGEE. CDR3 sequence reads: CASRRDREDSPLHF. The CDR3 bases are TGTGCCAGCAGGAGGGACAGGGAAGATTCACCCCTCCACTTT.

The CDR3 loop is CASSPPGMTSNTEAFF. The CDR3 DNA is TGTGCCAGCAGCCCCCCGGGAATGACCTCGAACACTGAAGCTTTCTTT. V is TRBV5-4 and J is TRBJ1-1; D not resolved. The CDR3 has 16 amino acids. CDR1 and CDR2 from the germline V gene are SGHNT and YYREEE (reference sequence). The V end lost 4 bases, the J end lost 1 base, and 17 bases lay between the germline ends.

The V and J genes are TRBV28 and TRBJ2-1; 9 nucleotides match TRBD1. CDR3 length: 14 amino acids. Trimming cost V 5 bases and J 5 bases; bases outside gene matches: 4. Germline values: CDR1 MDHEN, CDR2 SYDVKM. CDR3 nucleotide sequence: TGTGCCAGCAGTCCCGGGACAGGGAACAATGAGCAGTTCTTC. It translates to CASSPGTGNNEQFF.